Below, 9 T cell receptor beta chains from the same sample are listed, as sequenced in a study of blood T cell repertoires in COVID-19. Sequencing used immunoSEQ multiplex PCR; TCRdb keeps in-frame clones, though not all of them. The repertoire consists of roughly 280,000 clones, with about 87% occurring once and the leading ten covering more than 4.5%. Sequencing was performed on peripheral blood. These receptors all stem from a woman aged 55-69 years with COVID-19, enrolled during active disease.

V and J are TRBV21-1 and TRBJ2-2; whether TRBD1, the table's D call, matches the DNA was not checked. TRBV21-1 is described as a pseudogene. The CDR3 totals 16 residues. CDR3 sequence reads: CASSKGDRGHTGELFF. The CDR3 nucleotides are TGTGCCAGCAGCAAGGGGGACAGGGGGCACACCGGGGAGCTGTTTTTT.

This chain uses TRBV20-1 with TRBJ2-3, with no clear D. V lost 3 bases to trimming and J lost 1 base, with 14 bases between them. The CDR3 is 15 amino acids. Germline loops: CDR1 DFQATT, CDR2 SNEGSKA (reference sequence). The CDR3 DNA sequence: TGCAGTGCTAGTCGGGTAGTAGAGGGCACAGATACGCAGTATTTT. Translation: CSASRVVEGTDTQYF.

The chain has TRBV19 and TRBJ2-2, with TRBD2 matching over 8 bases. From germline, CDR1 is LNHDA and CDR2 SQIVND (reference sequence). Trimming cost V 7 bases and J 4 bases; bases outside gene matches: 14. This CDR3 spans 17 amino acids. The CDR3 nucleotides are TGTGCCAGTAATATTGGGGGGCCGGGAGGGCTCACCGGGGAGCTGTTTTTT. The encoded protein is CASNIGGPGGLTGELFF.

The rearrangement joins TRBV5-4 to TRBJ2-2; D not resolved. This CDR3 is built from 15 residues. V was trimmed by 3 bases and J by 6 bases, leaving 15 bases between them. CDR1 is SGHNT, CDR2 YYREEE, per germline (reference sequence). The chain's CDR3 is CASSSPHAISGELFF. The CDR3 nucleotides are TGTGCCAGCAGCTCCCCGCACGCGATCTCCGGGGAGCTGTTTTTT.

This clone was detected only once. V is TRBV7-9 and J is TRBJ1-4, with D maybe TRBD1 (5 bases). The CDR3 consists of 14 residues. Per germline, CDR1 SEHNR and CDR2 FQNEAQ (reference sequence). The germline V and J ends were trimmed by 7 bases and 5 bases, with 14 bases remaining between them. CDR3 DNA sequence: TGTGCCAGCATACTTGGGGCAGCGAATGAAAAACTGTTTTTT. Its translation: CASILGAANEKLFF.

J is TRBJ1-5 and V is TRBV7-2; no definite D call. The germline gives CDR1 SGHTA, CDR2 FQGNSA. The ends were cut back, 5 bases at V and 1 base at J, with 9 bases in the middle. The CDR3 spans 14 residues. This CDR3 is CASSPGGSNQPQHF. The CDR3 region has the DNA TGTGCCAGCAGCCCAGGAGGCAGCAATCAGCCCCAGCATTTT. Full variable domain (rest looked up from reference TRBV7-2 and TRBJ1-5): GAGVSQSPSNKVTEKGKDVELRCDPISGHTALYWYRQSLGQGLEFLIYFQGNSAPDKSGLPSDRFSAERTGGSVSTLTIQRTQQEDSAVYLCASSPGGSNQPQHFGDGTRLSIL.

The rearrangement uses TRBV2 and TRBJ2-7; D ambiguous. Looked up from germline, CDR1 is SNHLY and CDR2 is FYNNEI. The V end lost 6 bases, the J end lost 5 bases, and 11 bases lay between the germline ends. The CDR3 loop spans 12 amino acids. CDR3 residues: CASSPVFDEQYF. CDR3 bases: TGTGCCAGCAGCCCCGTTTTTGACGAGCAGTACTTC.

The V and J genes are TRBV19 and TRBJ1-1; D is ambiguous. The germline V and J ends were trimmed by 6 bases and 1 base, with 6 bases remaining between them. CDR1 LNHDA and CDR2 SQIVND come from the germline V gene (reference sequence). The CDR3 runs to 12 residues. CDR3 loop: CASSQWNTEAFF. CDR3 DNA: TGTGCCAGTAGCCAGTGGAACACTGAAGCTTTCTTT.

CDR3 amino acids: CASSSGLAGFSYEQYF. The CDR3 DNA reads as TGTGCCAGCAGTTCGGGACTAGCGGGTTTCTCCTACGAGCAGTACTTC. The chain couples TRBV6-2 or TRBV6-3 to TRBJ2-7; 12 bases align to TRBD2. Germline V gene lookup returns CDR1 MNHEY and CDR2 SVGEGT. This CDR3 spans 16 amino acids. V was clipped by 4 bases and J by 0 bases; unmatched bases: 4.